These 10 T cell receptor beta chains were sequenced from one sample in a study of beta chain features in type 1 diabetes. Sequenced material consisted of expressed TCRB transcripts (all of the isolated RNA was reverse transcribed). Assay used: immunoSEQ multiplex PCR; TCRdb lists only in-frame clones, some missing. The sample consists of some 220,000 clones, roughly a tenth of them appearing once. The sample consisted of central memory CD4+ T cells from blood. Receptors originate from a man aged 18 to 35 in good health.

This clone was detected many times. The J gene is TRBJ2-1, the V gene TRBV29-1; 12 positions agree with TRBD2. Germline values: CDR1 SQVTM, CDR2 ANQGSEA. V was clipped by 7 bases and J by 9 bases; unmatched bases: 10. The CDR3 length is 14 residues. The DNA of the CDR3 is TGCAGCGGAAAGACTAGCGGGAGAATAGGTGAGCAGTTCTTC. Protein sequence: CSGKTSGRIGEQFF.

A few counts support this clone. The rearrangement joins TRBV11-2 to TRBJ2-1; 8 nucleotides line up with TRBD2. Germline-derived CDR1 and CDR2 are SGHAT and FQNNGV. With V trimmed by 1 base and J by 6 bases, 11 bases remained unmatched. The CDR3 runs to 17 residues. CDR3 in DNA: TGTGCCAGCAGCTTAGTCTTCGGACTAGCTTGGGGCAATGAGCAGTTCTTC. Its translation: CASSLVFGLAWGNEQFF.

V usage is TRBV16 and J usage is TRBJ2-1, with TRBD2 identical over 7 bases. The ends lost 0 bases at V and 0 bases at J; junction bases unmatched: 8. The CDR3 has 18 amino acids. CDR1 and CDR2 from the germline V gene are KGHSY and FQNENV. DNA for the CDR3: TGTGCCAGCAGCCAATCTCCGACTAGCTGGAGCTCCTACAATGAGCAGTTCTTC. This translates into CASSQSPTSWSSYNEQFF.

The chain couples TRBV5-4 to TRBJ2-1; 9 bases are a match to TRBD1. Unmatched junction bases numbered 12, after V lost 7 bases and J lost 7 bases. The CDR3 consists of 15 residues. CDR1 and CDR2 from the germline V gene are SGHNT and YYREEE (reference sequence). DNA for the CDR3: TGTGCCAGCGGTAGGGACAGGGAGATGAGGAATGAGCAGTTCTTC. Its translation: CASGRDREMRNEQFF. Variable domain in full (rest from reference TRBV5-4 and TRBJ2-1): ETGVTQSPTHLIKTRGQQVTLRCSSQSGHNTVSWYQQALGQGPQFIFQYYREEENGRGNFPPRFSGLQFPNYSSELNVNALELDDSALYLCASGRDREMRNEQFFGPGTRLTVL.

This clone was detected a few times. The genes are TRBV6-1 and TRBJ2-7; TRBD1 matches 8 bases. Per germline, CDR1 MNHNS and CDR2 SASEGT. The V segment lost 2 bases and the J segment 3 bases; nucleotides outside the gene matches: 6. This CDR3 has 15 amino acids. CDR3 DNA sequence: TGTGCCAGCAGTGAATGGGACAGGCCCGACTACGAGCAGTACTTC. This encodes CASSEWDRPDYEQYF.

Regarding this clone: Additional DNA sequences in this sample encode the identical CDR3. The chain couples TRBV11-3 to TRBJ2-5; TRBD1 is a possible D gene (6 bases). Germline loops: CDR1 SGHNT, CDR2 YENEEA. V gave up 4 bases and J gave up 2 bases, with 11 bases separating them. The CDR3 has 14 residues. The CDR3 loop reads CASSSWTDQETQYF. The DNA of the CDR3 is TGTGCCAGCAGCTCTTGGACAGATCAAGAGACCCAGTACTTC.

Notes on this clone: This could be a read error, since a much larger clone is one nucleotide away. The chain carries TRBV7-8 and TRBJ1-4; no reliable D call. V was trimmed by 5 bases and J by 5 bases, leaving 3 bases between them. This CDR3 spans 11 amino acids. CDR1 SGHVS and CDR2 FQNEAQ come from the germline V gene. CDR3 sequence (DNA): TGTGCCAGCAGCCCGAATGAAAAACTGTTTTTT. This codes for CASSPNEKLFF.

V usage is TRBV30 and J usage is TRBJ2-6; no firm D call. Trimming cost V 5 bases and J 1 base, with 12 bases left between them. Germline values: CDR1 GTSNPN, CDR2 SVGIG (reference sequence). The CDR3 length is 15 residues. CDR3 sequence (DNA): TGTGCCTGGGGTAGGGTATTATCTGGGGCCAACGTCCTGACTTTC. This codes for CAWGRVLSGANVLTF.

The genes are TRBV11-3 and TRBJ2-3; D ambiguous. Trimming cost V 3 bases and J 2 bases, with 15 bases left between them. Germline CDR1 is SGHNT and CDR2 is YENEEA. The CDR3 totals 16 residues. The CDR3 DNA sequence: TGTGCCAGCAGCTTCCTTTTGAGCGATTACACAGATACGCAGTATTTT. Its translation: CASSFLLSDYTDTQYF.

V usage is TRBV7-9 and J usage is TRBJ2-1; 9 nucleotides align to TRBD2. CDR3 size: 16 residues. The V gene's germline CDR1 is SEHNR and CDR2 FQNEAQ (reference sequence). V lost 5 bases to trimming and J lost 7 bases; unmatched junction nucleotides: 12. CDR3 in DNA: TGTGCCAGCAGCCTCCATTTAGCGGGAGTAGGAAATGAGCAGTTCTTC. Its protein product is CASSLHLAGVGNEQFF. Using reference TRBV7-9 and TRBJ2-1 for the parts outside the CDR3, the full variable domain is DTGVSQNPRHKITKRGQNVTFRCDPISEHNRLYWYRQTLGQGPEFLTYFQNEAQLEKSRLLSDRFSAERPKGSFSTLEIQRTEQGDSAMYLCASSLHLAGVGNEQFFGPGTRLTVL.